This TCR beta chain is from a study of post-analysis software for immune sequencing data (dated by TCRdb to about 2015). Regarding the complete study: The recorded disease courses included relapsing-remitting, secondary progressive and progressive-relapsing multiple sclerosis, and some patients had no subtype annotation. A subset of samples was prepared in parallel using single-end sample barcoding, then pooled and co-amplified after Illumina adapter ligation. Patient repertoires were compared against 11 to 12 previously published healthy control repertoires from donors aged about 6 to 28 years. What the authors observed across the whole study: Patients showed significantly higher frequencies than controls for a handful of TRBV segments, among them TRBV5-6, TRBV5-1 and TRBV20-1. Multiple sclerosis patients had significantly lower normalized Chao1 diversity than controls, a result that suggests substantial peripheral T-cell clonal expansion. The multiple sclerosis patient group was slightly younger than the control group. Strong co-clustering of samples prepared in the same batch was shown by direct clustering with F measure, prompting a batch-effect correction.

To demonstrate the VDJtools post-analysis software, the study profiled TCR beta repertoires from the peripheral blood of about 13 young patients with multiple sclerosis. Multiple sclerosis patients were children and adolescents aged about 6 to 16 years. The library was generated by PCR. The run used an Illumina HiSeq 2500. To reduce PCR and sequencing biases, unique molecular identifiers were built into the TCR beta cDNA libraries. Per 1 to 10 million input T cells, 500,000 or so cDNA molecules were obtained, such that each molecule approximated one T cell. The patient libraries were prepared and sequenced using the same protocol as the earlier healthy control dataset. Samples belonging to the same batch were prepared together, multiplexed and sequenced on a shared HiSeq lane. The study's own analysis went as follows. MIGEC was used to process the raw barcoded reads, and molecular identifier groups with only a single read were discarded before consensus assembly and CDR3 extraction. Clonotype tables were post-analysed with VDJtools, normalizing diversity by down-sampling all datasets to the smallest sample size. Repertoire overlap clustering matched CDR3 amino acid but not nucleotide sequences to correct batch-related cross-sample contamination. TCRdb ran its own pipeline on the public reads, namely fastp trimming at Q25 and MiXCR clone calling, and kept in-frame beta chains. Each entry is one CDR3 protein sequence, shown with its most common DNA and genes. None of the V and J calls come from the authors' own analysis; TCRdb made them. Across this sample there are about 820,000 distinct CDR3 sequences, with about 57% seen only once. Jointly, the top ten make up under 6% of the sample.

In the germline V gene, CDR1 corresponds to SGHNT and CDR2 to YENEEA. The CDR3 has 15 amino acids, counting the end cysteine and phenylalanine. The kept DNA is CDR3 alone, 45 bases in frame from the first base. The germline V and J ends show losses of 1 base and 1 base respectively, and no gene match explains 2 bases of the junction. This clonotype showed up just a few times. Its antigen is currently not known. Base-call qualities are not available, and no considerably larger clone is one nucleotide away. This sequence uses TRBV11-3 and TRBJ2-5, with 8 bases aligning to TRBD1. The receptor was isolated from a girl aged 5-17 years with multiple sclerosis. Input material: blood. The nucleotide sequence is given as TGTGCCAGCAGCTTAGCAGGGGGCGCCCAAGAGACCCAGTACTTC. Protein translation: CASSLAGGAQETQYF.